What follows describes a single TCR beta chain. This record belongs to a study of blood T cell repertoires in COVID-19. Germline loops: CDR1 SGHAT, CDR2 FQNNGV. This CDR3 has 15 amino acids. V was cut by 0 bases and J by 0 bases, with 5 bases left in between. The repertoire was sequenced with immunoSEQ multiplex PCR; TCRdb's copy has only in-frame clones and lacks some. The sample has tens of thousands of clones, roughly 90% seen once. This chain connects TRBV11-2 to TRBJ2-2; D not resolved. This TCR derives from a woman aged 45-65 years with active or convalescent COVID-19. Material for sequencing was peripheral blood. Here the CDR3 reads CASSLDLSNTGELFF. The CDR3 DNA sequence: TGTGCCAGCAGCTTAGATCTCTCGAACACCGGGGAGCTGTTTTTT.